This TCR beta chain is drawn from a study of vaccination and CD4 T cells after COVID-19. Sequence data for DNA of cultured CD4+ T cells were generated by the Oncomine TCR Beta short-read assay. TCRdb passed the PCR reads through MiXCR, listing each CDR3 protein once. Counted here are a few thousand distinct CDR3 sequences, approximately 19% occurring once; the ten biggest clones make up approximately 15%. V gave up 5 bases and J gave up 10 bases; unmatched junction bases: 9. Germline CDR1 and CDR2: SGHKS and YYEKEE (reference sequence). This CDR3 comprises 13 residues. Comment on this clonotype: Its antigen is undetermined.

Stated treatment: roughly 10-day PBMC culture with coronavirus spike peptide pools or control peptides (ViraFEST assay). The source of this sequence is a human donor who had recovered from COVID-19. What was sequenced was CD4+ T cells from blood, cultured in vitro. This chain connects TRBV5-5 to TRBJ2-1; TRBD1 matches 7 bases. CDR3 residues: CASSWDSQLEQFF. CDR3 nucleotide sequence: TGTGCCAGCAGTTGGGACAGCCAGTTAGAGCAGTTCTTC.